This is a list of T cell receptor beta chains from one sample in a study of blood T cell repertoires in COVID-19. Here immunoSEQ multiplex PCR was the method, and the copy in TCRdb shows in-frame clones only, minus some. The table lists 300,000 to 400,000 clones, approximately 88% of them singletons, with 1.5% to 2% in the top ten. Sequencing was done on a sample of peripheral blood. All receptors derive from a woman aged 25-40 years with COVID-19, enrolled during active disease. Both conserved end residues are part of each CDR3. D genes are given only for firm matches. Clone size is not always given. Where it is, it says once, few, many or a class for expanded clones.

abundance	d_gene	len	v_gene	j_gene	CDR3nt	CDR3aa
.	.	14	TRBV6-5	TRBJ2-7	TGTGCCAGCCAGGCGCTAGCTCTCTACTACGAGCAGTACTTC	CASQALALYYEQYF
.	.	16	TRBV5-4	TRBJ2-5	TGTGCCAGCAGTTCGCGGGTGGTGGCATCGGGAGAGACCCAGTACTTC	CASSSRVVASGETQYF
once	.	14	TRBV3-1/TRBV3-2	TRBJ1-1	TGTGCCAGCAGCCACAGGGGTCTGAACACTGAAGCTTTCTTT	CASSHRGLNTEAFF
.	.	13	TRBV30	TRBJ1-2	TGTGCCTGGACCCAGGCATGGGCTGATGGCTACACCTTC	CAWTQAWADGYTF
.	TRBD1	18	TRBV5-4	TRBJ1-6	TGTGCCAGCAGCTTGGAAACAGGGGATGAATCCTATAATTCACCCCTCCACTTT	CASSLETGDESYNSPLHF
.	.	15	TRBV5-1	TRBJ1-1	TGCGCCAGCAGCTTGGTTGACAGGTTGAACACTGAAGCTTTCTTT	CASSLVDRLNTEAFF
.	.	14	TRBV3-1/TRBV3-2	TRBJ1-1	TGTGCCAGCAGCCAAGGGAGCATGAACACTGAAGCTTTCTTT	CASSQGSMNTEAFF
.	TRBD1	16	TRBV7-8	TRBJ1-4	TGTGCCAGCAGCCCACGGACAGGGACGTATAATGAAAAACTGTTTTTT	CASSPRTGTYNEKLFF
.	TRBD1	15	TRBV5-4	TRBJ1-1	TGTGCCAGCAGCTTGGGGACAGGGGTAGACACTGAAGCTTTCTTT	CASSLGTGVDTEAFF
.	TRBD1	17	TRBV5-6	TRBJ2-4	TGTGCCAGCAGCTTGGGACAGGGCTCGTTGGCCAAAAACATTCAGTACTTC	CASSLGQGSLAKNIQYF
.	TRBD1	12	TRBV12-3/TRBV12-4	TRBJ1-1	TGTGCCAGCAGCAATGGACAGGGTACAACTTTCTTT	CASSNGQGTTFF
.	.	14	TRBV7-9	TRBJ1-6	TGTGCCAGCAGCTTAGAGGGACTTAATTCACCCCTCCACTTT	CASSLEGLNSPLHF
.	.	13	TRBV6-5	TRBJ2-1	TGTGCCAGCAAAAGGACAGAGTACAATGAGCAGTTCTTC	CASKRTEYNEQFF
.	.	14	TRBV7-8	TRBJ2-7	TGTGCCAGCAGCTCCAGGACAGCAACCTACGAGCAGTACTTC	CASSSRTATYEQYF
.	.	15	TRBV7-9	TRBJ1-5	TGTGCCAGCAGCTTAGCAGGGCGGGGCAATCAGCCCCAGCATTTT	CASSLAGRGNQPQHF
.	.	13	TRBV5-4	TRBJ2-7	TGTGCCAGCAGCTCGTCCTTATTATACGAGCAGTACTTC	CASSSSLLYEQYF
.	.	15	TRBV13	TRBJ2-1	TGTGCCAGCAGCATGCCGAGGACAGGAGGGAATGAGCAGTTCTTC	CASSMPRTGGNEQFF
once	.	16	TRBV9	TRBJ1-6	TGTGCCAGCAGGGGTGGGGAGAGCAGCAGGAGTTCACCCCTCCACTTT	CASRGGESSRSSPLHF
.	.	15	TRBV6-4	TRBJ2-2	TGTGCCAGCAGTGCCCAGGGGAACGTCGCCGGGGAGCTGTTTTTT	CASSAQGNVAGELFF
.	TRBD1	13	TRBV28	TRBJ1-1	TGTGCCAGCAGCTCAGGGGGCAGGGCTGAAGCTTTCTTT	CASSSGGRAEAFF
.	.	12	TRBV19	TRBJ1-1	TGTGCCAGTAGTTTCCGGGGTTATGAAGCTTTCTTT	CASSFRGYEAFF
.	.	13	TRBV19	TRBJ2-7	TGTGCCAGTAGCCCCTTAGGGGGCTACGAGCAGTACTTC	CASSPLGGYEQYF
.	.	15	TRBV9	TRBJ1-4	TGTGCCAGCAGCGTAGGTAGCCGTCGGGAAGAAAAACTGTTTTTT	CASSVGSRREEKLFF
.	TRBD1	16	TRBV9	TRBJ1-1	TGTGCCAGCAGCGTAGGGGCAGGGGGCGCCTGGACTGAAGCTTTCTTT	CASSVGAGGAWTEAFF
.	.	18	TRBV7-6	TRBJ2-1	TGTGCCAGCAGCTCCTACGCCTCAAATGGGGGGGCCACTGGTGAGCAGTTCTTC	CASSSYASNGGATGEQFF
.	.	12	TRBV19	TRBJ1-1	TGTGCCAGTAGTATGCGCGACAGGGAAGCTTTCTTT	CASSMRDREAFF